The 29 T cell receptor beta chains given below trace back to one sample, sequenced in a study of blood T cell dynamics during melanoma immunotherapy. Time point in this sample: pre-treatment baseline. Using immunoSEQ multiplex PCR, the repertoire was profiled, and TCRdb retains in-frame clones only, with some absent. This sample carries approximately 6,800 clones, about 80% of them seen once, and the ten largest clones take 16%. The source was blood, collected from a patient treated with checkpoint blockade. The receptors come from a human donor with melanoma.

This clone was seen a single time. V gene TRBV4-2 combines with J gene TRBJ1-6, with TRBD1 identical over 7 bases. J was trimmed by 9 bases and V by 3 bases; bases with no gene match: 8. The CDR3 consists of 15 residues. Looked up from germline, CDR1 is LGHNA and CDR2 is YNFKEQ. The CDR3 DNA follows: TGTGCCAGCAGCCAGGTCGACAGGGATGGTTCACCCCTCCACTTT. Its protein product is CASSQVDRDGSPLHF.

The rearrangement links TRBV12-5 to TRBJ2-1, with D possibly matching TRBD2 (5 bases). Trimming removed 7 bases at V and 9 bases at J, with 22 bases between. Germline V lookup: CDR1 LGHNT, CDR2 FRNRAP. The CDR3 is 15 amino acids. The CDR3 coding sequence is TGTGCTAGTGTCCTCAGGACGGGATTGGTCGGTGAGCAGTTCTTC. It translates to CASVLRTGLVGEQFF. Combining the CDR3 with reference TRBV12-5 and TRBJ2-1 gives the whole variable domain DARVTQTPRHKVTEMGQEVTMRCQPILGHNTVFWYRQTMMQGLELLAYFRNRAPLDDSGMPKDRFSAEMPDATLATLKIQPSEPRDSAVYFCASVLRTGLVGEQFFGPGTRLTVL.

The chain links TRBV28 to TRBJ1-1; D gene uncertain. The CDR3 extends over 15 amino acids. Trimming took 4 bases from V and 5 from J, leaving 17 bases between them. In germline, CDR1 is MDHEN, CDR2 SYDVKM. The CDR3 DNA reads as TGTGCCAGCAGTTATTTTGTGGAGGGTAGGACTGAAGCTTTCTTT. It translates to CASSYFVEGRTEAFF.

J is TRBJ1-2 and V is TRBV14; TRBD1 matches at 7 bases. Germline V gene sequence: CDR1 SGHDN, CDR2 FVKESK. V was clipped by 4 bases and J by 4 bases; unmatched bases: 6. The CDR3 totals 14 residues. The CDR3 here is CASSPRQGGYGYTF. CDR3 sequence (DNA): TGTGCCAGCAGCCCCCGACAGGGTGGCTATGGCTACACCTTC.

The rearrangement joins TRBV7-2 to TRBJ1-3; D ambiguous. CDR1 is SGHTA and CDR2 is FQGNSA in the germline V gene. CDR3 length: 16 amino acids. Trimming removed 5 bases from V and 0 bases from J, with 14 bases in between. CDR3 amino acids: CASSHPGPLSGNTIYF. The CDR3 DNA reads TGTGCCAGCAGCCATCCGGGCCCCCTCTCTGGAAACACCATATATTTT.

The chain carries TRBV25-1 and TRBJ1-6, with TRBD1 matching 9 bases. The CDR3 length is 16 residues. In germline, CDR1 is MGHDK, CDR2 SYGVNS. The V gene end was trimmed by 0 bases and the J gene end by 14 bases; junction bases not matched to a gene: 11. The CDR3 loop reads CASSEYTPGQGFSLHF. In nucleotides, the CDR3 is TGTGCCAGCAGTGAATATACCCCGGGACAGGGATTTTCCCTCCACTTT.

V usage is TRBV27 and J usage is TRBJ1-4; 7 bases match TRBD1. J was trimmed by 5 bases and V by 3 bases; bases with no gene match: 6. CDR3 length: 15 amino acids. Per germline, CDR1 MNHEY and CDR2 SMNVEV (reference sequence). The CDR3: CASSFRTGKNEKLFF. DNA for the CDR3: TGTGCCAGCAGTTTCCGGACAGGAAAAAATGAAAAACTGTTTTTT.

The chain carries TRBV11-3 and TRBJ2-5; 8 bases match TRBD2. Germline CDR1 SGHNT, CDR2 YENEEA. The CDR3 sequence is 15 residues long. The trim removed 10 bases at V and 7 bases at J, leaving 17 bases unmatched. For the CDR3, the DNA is TGTGCCAACAACAATTACTCCAGCGGGGGAGGGACCCAGTACTTC. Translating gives CANNNYSSGGGTQYF.

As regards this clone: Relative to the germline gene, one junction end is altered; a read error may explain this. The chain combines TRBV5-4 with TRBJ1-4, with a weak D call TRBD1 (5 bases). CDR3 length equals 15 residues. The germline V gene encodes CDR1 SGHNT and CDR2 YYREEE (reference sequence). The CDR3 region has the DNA TGTGCCACCAGCTTGGGAGGGGCGGCTAATGAAAAACTGTTTTTT. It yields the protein CATSLGGAANEKLFF.

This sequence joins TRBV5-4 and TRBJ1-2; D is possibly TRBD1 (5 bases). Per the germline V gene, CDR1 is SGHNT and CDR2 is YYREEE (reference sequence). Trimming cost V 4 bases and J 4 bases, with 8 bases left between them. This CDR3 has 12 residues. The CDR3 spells CASSPGGYGYTF. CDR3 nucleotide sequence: TGTGCCAGCAGCCCTGGGGGCTATGGCTACACCTTC.

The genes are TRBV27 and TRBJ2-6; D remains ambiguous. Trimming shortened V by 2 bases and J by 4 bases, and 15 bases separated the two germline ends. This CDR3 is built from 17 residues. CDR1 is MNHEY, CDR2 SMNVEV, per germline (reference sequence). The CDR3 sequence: CASSLNIRAPGANVLTF. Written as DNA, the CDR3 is TGTGCCAGCAGTTTAAACATAAGGGCGCCCGGGGCCAACGTCCTGACTTTC.

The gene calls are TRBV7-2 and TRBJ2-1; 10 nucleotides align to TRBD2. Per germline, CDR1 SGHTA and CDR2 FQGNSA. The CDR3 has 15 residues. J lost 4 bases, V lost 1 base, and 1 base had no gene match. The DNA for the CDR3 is TGTGCCAGCAGCTTAGTAGCGGGGGGATACAATGAGCAGTTCTTC. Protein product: CASSLVAGGYNEQFF.

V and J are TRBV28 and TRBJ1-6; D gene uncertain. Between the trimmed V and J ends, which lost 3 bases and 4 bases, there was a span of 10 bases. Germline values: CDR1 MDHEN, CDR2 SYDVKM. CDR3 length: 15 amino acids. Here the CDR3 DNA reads TGTGCCAGCAGTTTGGGTCGGCAGTATAATTCACCCCTCCACTTT. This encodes CASSLGRQYNSPLHF.

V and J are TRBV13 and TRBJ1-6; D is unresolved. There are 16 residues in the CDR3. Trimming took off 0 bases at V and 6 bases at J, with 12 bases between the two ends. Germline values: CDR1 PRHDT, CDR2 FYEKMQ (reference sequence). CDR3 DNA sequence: TGTGCCAGCAGCTTAGGCCTGGCAGCCGGTAATTCACCCCTCCACTTT. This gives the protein CASSLGLAAGNSPLHF.

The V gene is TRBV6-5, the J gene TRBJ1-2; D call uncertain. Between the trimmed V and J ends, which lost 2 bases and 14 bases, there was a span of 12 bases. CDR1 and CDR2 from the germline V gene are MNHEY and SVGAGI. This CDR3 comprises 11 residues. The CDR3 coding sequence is TGTGCCAGCAGTTACGGGAACGGGCGTACCTTC. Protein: CASSYGNGRTF.

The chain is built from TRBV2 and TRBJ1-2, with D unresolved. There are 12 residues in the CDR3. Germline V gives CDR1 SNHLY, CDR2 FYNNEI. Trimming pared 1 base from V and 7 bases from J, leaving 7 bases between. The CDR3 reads CASSEGTVGYTF. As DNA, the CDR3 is TGTGCCAGCAGTGAAGGAACGGTTGGCTACACCTTC.

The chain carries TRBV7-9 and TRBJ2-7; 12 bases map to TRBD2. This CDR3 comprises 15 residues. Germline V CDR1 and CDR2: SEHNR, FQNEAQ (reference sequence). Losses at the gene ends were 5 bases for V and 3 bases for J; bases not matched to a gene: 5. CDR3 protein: CASSNTSGRSYEQYF. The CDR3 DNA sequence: TGTGCCAGCAGCAATACTAGCGGGAGGAGCTACGAGCAGTACTTC.

The CDR3 region is CASSLAGTGDGYTF. CDR3 nucleotides: TGTGCCAGCAGCTTAGCCGGGACAGGGGATGGCTACACCTTC. The chain recombines TRBV7-9 with TRBJ1-2; 10 nucleotides agree with TRBD1. Germline CDR1 and CDR2: SEHNR and FQNEAQ (reference sequence). This CDR3 spans 14 amino acids. Trimming at V came to 0 bases and at J to 6 bases, leaving 1 base not matched to a gene.

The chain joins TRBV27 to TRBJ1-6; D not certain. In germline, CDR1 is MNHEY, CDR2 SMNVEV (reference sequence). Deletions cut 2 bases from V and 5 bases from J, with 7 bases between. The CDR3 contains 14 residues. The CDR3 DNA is TGTGCCAGCAGTTTAGGAAGGAATAATTCACCCCTCCACTTT. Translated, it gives CASSLGRNNSPLHF.

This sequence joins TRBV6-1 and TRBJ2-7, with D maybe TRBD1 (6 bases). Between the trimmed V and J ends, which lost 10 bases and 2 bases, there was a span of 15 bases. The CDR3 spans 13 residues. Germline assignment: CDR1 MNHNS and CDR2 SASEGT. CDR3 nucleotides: TGTGCCACCCGACAGGATTTTACCTACGAGCAGTACTTC. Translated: CATRQDFTYEQYF.

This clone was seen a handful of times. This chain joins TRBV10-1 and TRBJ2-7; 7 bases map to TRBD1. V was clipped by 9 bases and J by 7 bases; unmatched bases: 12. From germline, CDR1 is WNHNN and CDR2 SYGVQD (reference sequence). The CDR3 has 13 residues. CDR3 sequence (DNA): TGCGCCAGGGACAGGCAGGGTCCTGATGAGCAGTACTTC. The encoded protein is CARDRQGPDEQYF.

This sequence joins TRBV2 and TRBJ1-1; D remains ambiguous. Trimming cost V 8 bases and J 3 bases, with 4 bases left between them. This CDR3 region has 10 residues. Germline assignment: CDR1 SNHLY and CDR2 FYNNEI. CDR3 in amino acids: CASRYTEAFF. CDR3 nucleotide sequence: TGTGCCAGCCGGTACACTGAAGCTTTCTTT.

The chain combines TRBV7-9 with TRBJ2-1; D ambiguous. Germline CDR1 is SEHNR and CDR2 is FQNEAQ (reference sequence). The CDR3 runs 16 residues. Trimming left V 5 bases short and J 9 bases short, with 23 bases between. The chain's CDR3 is CASSATDLHEYGEQFF. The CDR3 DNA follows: TGTGCCAGCAGCGCCACGGATTTGCATGAGTACGGTGAGCAGTTCTTC.

The CDR3 reads CASGGLTGSSYNEQFF. The CDR3 DNA is TGTGCCAGCGGTGGGCTGACAGGGAGCTCCTACAATGAGCAGTTCTTC. This chain connects TRBV2 to TRBJ2-1; TRBD1 agrees at 7 bases. CDR1 and CDR2 (germline): SNHLY, FYNNEI. The CDR3 runs to 16 residues. Trimming at V came to 8 bases and at J to 0 bases, leaving 10 bases not matched to a gene.

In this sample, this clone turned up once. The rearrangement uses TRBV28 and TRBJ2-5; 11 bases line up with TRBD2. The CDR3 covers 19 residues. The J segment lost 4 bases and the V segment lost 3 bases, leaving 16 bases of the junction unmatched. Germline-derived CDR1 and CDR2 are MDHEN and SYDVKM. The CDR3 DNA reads TGTGCCAGCAGTTTTCGGCGGCGGTTTAGCGGGAGGGGCGCAGAGACCCAGTACTTC. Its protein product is CASSFRRRFSGRGAETQYF.

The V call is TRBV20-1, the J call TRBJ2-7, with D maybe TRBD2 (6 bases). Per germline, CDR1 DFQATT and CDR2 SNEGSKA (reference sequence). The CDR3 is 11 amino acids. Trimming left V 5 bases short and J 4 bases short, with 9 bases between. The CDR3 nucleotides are TGCAGTGCTGATAGCGGTTACGAGCAGTACTTC. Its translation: CSADSGYEQYF.

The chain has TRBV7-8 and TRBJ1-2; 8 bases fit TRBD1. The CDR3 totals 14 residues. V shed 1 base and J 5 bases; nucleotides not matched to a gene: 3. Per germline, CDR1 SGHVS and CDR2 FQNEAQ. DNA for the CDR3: TGTGCCAGCAGCTTAGAGCGGACAGGGTATGGCTACACCTTC. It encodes CASSLERTGYGYTF.

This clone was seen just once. The CDR3 here is CASSFGEKRYNEQFF. The DNA of the CDR3 is TGTGCCAGCAGCTTTGGGGAGAAACGCTACAATGAGCAGTTCTTC. This rearrangement joins TRBV7-9 to TRBJ2-1; D might be TRBD2 (5 bases). CDR3 length equals 15 residues. Trimming shortened V by 3 bases and J by 3 bases, and 12 bases separated the two germline ends. In germline, CDR1 is SEHNR, CDR2 FQNEAQ (reference sequence).

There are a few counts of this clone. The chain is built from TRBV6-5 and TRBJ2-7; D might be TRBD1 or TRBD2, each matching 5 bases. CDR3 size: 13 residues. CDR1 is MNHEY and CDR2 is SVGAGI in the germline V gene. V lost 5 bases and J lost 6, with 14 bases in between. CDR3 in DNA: TGTGCCAGCAGTCCCCCGGGTGGGGGCGAGCAGTACTTC. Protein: CASSPPGGGEQYF.